These T cell receptor beta chains were read from a single sample in a study of blood T cell repertoires in COVID-19. Repertoires were generated with immunoSEQ multiplex PCR, while TCRdb's copy carries only in-frame clones and drops some. The sample has about 180,000 clones, around 80% seen once. The sequencing input was peripheral blood. The origin of the receptors is a woman older than 75 with COVID-19, enrolled during active disease. CDR3s include the opening cysteine and the closing phenylalanine or tryptophan. Fields, in order: clone size, J gene, D gene, V gene, CDR3 protein, CDR3 DNA. The D gene is left open where the match is weak. Rows give clone size only sometimes, using once, few, many, or a class for an expanded clone.

>.|TRBJ2-5|.|TRBV4-2
CASSPGKLVGETQYF
TGTGCCAGCAGCCCGGGAAAACTAGTGGGGGAGACCCAGTACTTC
>.|TRBJ2-1|TRBD2|TRBV7-2
CASSPLAGGAPYNEQFF
TGTGCCAGCAGCCCCCTCGCGGGGGGGGCCCCTTACAATGAGCAGTTCTTC
>.|TRBJ2-7|.|TRBV27
CASSLTNVHYEQYF
TGTGCCAGCAGTTTAACAAACGTCCACTACGAGCAGTACTTC
>.|TRBJ1-5|TRBD1|TRBV24-1
CATSGGTAYSNQPQHF
TGTGCCACCAGTGGAGGGACAGCCTATAGCAATCAGCCCCAGCATTTT
>.|TRBJ1-4|TRBD1|TRBV5-1
CASSQNRGTNEKLFF
TGCGCCAGCAGCCAGAACAGGGGGACTAATGAAAAACTGTTTTTT
>.|TRBJ2-3|TRBD1|TRBV7-6
CASSFRDRDTDTQYF
TGTGCCAGCAGCTTCCGGGACAGGGACACAGATACGCAGTATTTT
>.|TRBJ2-3|TRBD1|TRBV6-2/TRBV6-3
CASSYGRGQADTQYF
TGTGCCAGCAGTTACGGTAGGGGGCAAGCAGATACGCAGTATTTT
>.|TRBJ2-7|.|TRBV6-5
CASSLDSPPPYEQYF
TGTGCCAGCAGTTTAGACAGTCCGCCTCCCTACGAGCAGTACTTC
>.|TRBJ2-7|TRBD2|TRBV5-6
CASSFPGTRSYEQYF
TGTGCCAGCAGCTTCCCCGGGACTAGGTCCTACGAGCAGTACTTC
>.|TRBJ1-5|TRBD1|TRBV7-9
CASSPIHRGDQPQHF
TGTGCCAGCAGCCCGATACACAGGGGGGATCAGCCCCAGCATTTT
>few|TRBJ2-3|TRBD2|TRBV27
CASSPQAGRTDTQYF
TGTGCCAGCAGTCCCCAAGCGGGGCGCACAGATACGCAGTATTTT
>.|TRBJ2-1|TRBD2|TRBV6-6
CASSYPSWGGLGEQFF
TGTGCCAGCAGTTACCCCTCGTGGGGAGGGTTGGGTGAGCAGTTCTTC
>.|TRBJ2-7|TRBD2|TRBV7-2
CASSLVGLAGGLTYEQYF
TGTGCCAGCAGCTTAGTGGGACTAGCGGGAGGCCTAACCTACGAGCAGTACTTC
>few|TRBJ1-1|TRBD1|TRBV2
CASSEGTGTEAFF
TGTGCCAGCAGTGAGGGGACAGGCACTGAAGCTTTCTTT
>.|TRBJ2-1|TRBD2|TRBV5-5
CASSLTGLAGAVYNEQFF
TGTGCCAGCAGCTTGACAGGACTAGCGGGAGCGGTCTACAATGAGCAGTTCTTC
>.|TRBJ1-1|TRBD1|TRBV11-3
CASSLDGPPGQGHTEAFF
TGTGCCAGCAGCTTAGATGGACCTCCAGGACAGGGGCACACTGAAGCTTTCTTT
>many|TRBJ1-1|.|TRBV7-8
CASSLVGVTEAFF
TGTGCCAGCAGCTTAGTCGGAGTTACTGAAGCTTTCTTT
>few|TRBJ1-4|.|TRBV5-6
CASSLFTQGGEKLFF
TGTGCCAGCAGCTTGTTTACTCAGGGAGGTGAAAAACTGTTTTTT
>.|TRBJ1-3|.|TRBV28
CASSTRVTGNTIYF
TGTGCCAGCAGTACCAGGGTTACAGGAAACACCATATATTTT
>.|TRBJ2-7|TRBD2|TRBV6-2/TRBV6-3
CASSYSRRGRGYEQYF
TGTGCCAGCAGTTACTCAAGACGCGGGAGAGGGTACGAGCAGTACTTC
>.|TRBJ2-7|.|TRBV20-1
CSARESGEQYF
TGCAGTGCTAGAGAGTCGGGAGAGCAGTACTTC
>.|TRBJ2-5|.|TRBV9
CASTLGLAFETQYF
TGTGCCAGCACCCTAGGGTTAGCGTTTGAGACCCAGTACTTC
>.|TRBJ1-1|TRBD1|TRBV3-1/TRBV3-2
CASGGQGRGTEAFF
TGTGCCAGCGGGGGACAGGGGAGGGGGACTGAAGCTTTCTTT
>.|TRBJ2-1|.|TRBV10-3
CAISGGGQGAPPYNEQFF
TGTGCCATCAGTGGGGGGGGCCAGGGGGCCCCCCCCTACAATGAGCAGTTCTTC
>.|TRBJ2-2|TRBD2|TRBV12-3/TRBV12-4
CASSLGLAGELFF
TGTGCCAGCAGTTTGGGACTAGCCGGGGAGCTGTTTTTT
>.|TRBJ2-3|.|TRBV2
CASSELAGDTQYF
TGTGCCAGCAGTGAATTGGCGGGGGATACGCAGTATTTT
>few|TRBJ1-1|TRBD1|TRBV29-1
CSVATGVTEAFF
TGCAGCGTGGCTACAGGGGTCACTGAAGCTTTCTTT
>once|TRBJ2-5|.|TRBV18
CASSPFRQSQETQYF
TGTGCCAGCTCACCATTTCGACAGTCCCAAGAGACCCAGTACTTC
>.|TRBJ2-3|TRBD2|TRBV24-1
CATSELAGDTQYF
TGTGCCACCAGTGAACTAGCGGGGGATACGCAGTATTTT
>.|TRBJ1-5|TRBD1|TRBV7-9
CASSPGTGASNQPQHF
TGTGCCAGCAGCCCCGGGACAGGGGCTAGCAATCAGCCCCAGCATTTT
>.|TRBJ2-3|TRBD2|TRBV15
CATAVAGVDTQYF
TGTGCCACCGCAGTAGCGGGAGTAGATACGCAGTATTTT